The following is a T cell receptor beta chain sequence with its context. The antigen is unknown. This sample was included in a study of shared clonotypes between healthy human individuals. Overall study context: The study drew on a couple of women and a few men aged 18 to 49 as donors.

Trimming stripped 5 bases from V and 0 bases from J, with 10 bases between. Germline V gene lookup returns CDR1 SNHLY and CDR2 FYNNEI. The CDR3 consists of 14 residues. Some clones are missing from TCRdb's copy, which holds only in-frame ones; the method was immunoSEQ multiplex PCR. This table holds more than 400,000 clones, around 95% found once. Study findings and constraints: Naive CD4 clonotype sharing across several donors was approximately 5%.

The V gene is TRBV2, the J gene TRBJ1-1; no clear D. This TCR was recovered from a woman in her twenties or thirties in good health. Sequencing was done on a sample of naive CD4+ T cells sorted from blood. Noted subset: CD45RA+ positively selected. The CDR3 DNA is TGTGCCAGCAGTATGAGACGGATGAACACTGAAGCTTTCTTT. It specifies CASSMRRMNTEAFF.